These T cell receptor beta chains were read from a single sample in a study of blood T cell repertoires in COVID-19. Only in-frame clones appear in the TCRdb table, and some are missing; sequencing was by immunoSEQ multiplex PCR. Of around 230,000 clones in the sample, 87% are singletons; the top ten hold 6% to 9%. Specimen: peripheral blood. These receptors originate from a man between 60 and 75 years old who had recovered from COVID-19. Both conserved end residues are part of each CDR3. The D gene is left open where the match is weak. Only some rows state a clone size, as once, few, many or a class for expanded clones.

V	length	size	J	D	CDR3	DNA
TRBV5-5	14	.	TRBJ2-5	TRBD1	CASSLGQGLGTQYF	TGTGCCAGCAGCTTGGGACAGGGTCTGGGGACCCAGTACTTC
TRBV11-1	11	once	TRBJ2-5	.	CASSLGATQYF	TGTGCCAGCAGCTTAGGGGCGACCCAGTACTTC
TRBV7-8	16	.	TRBJ2-5	TRBD2	CASSLMGLAGKETQYF	TGTGCCAGCAGCTTAATGGGCCTAGCGGGGAAGGAGACCCAGTACTTC
TRBV3-1/TRBV3-2	16	.	TRBJ2-5	TRBD1	CASSLDIQGGQETQYF	TGTGCCAGCAGCCTAGATATACAGGGGGGCCAAGAGACCCAGTACTTC
TRBV15	15	.	TRBJ2-7	TRBD1	CATSRAGQGNYEQYF	TGTGCCACCAGCAGGGCCGGACAGGGCAACTACGAGCAGTACTTC
TRBV12-5	14	.	TRBJ1-1	TRBD1	CASGKGALNTEAFF	TGTGCTAGTGGGAAGGGGGCTTTGAACACTGAAGCTTTCTTT
TRBV7-2	14	.	TRBJ2-7	TRBD2	CASSPSGGAYEQYF	TGTGCCAGCAGCCCTAGCGGGGGGGCTTACGAGCAGTACTTC
TRBV24-1	16	.	TRBJ2-1	TRBD2	CATAAGGPAIYNEQFF	TGTGCCACCGCTGCGGGGGGGCCCGCCATATACAATGAGCAGTTCTTC
TRBV19	14	few	TRBJ1-1	TRBD1	CASTTGTANTEAFF	TGTGCCAGTACCACAGGGACAGCGAACACTGAAGCTTTCTTT
TRBV6-5	13	.	TRBJ2-5	.	CASTGEGGETQYF	TGTGCCAGCACAGGGGAAGGCGGAGAGACCCAGTACTTC
TRBV20-1	13	.	TRBJ2-1	.	CSASGRGLREQFF	TGCAGTGCTAGTGGCAGGGGCTTGCGTGAGCAGTTCTTC
TRBV6-1	11	.	TRBJ1-2	.	CASSYIYGYTF	TGTGCCAGCAGTTACATATATGGCTACACCTTC
TRBV2	15	.	TRBJ2-5	.	CASSGYGDNQETQYF	TGTGCCAGCAGTGGATACGGGGATAACCAAGAGACCCAGTACTTC
TRBV3-1/TRBV3-2	14	.	TRBJ2-3	.	CASSQDSSTDTQYF	TGTGCCAGCAGCCAAGATAGCAGCACAGATACGCAGTATTTT
TRBV12-3/TRBV12-4	13	.	TRBJ2-1	.	CASSLRLDNEQFF	TGTGCCAGCAGTTTACGTCTAGACAATGAGCAGTTCTTC
TRBV7-2	14	.	TRBJ2-1	TRBD1	CASSYRDRYNEQFF	TGTGCCAGCAGCTACCGGGACAGGTACAATGAGCAGTTCTTC
TRBV6-5	14	.	TRBJ2-1	TRBD1	CASGRTGTYNEQFF	TGTGCCAGCGGGAGGACAGGGACCTACAATGAGCAGTTCTTC
TRBV20-1	13	.	TRBJ2-4	.	CSASRQGKNIQYF	TGCAGTGCGAGTAGGCAGGGAAAAAACATTCAGTACTTC
TRBV6-6	14	.	TRBJ1-2	.	CASSHRGANYGYTF	TGTGCCAGCAGCCATCGGGGGGCTAACTATGGCTACACCTTC
TRBV6-5	15	.	TRBJ2-1	.	CASSYDSSTYNEQFF	TGTGCCAGCAGTTACGACAGTTCAACTTACAATGAGCAGTTCTTC
TRBV6-6	13	.	TRBJ1-3	.	CASMRNSGNTIYF	TGTGCCAGCATGCGAAACTCTGGAAACACCATATATTTT
TRBV2	17	few	TRBJ2-7	TRBD1	CASSEGIWGQGHYEQYF	TGTGCCAGCAGTGAAGGAATCTGGGGACAGGGTCACTACGAGCAGTACTTC
TRBV5-6	16	.	TRBJ1-5	TRBD1	CASSFRQGPSNQPQHF	TGTGCCAGCAGCTTTAGACAGGGGCCTTCCAATCAGCCCCAGCATTTT
TRBV5-4	14	.	TRBJ2-7	.	CASRARDTSYEQYF	TGTGCCAGCAGAGCCCGGGACACCTCCTACGAGCAGTACTTC
TRBV18	18	.	TRBJ2-7	TRBD2	CASSSRHLTSGENYEQYF	TGTGCCAGCTCATCCCGTCACTTGACTAGCGGGGAAAACTACGAGCAGTACTTC
TRBV6-5	13	.	TRBJ1-1	.	CASGRAVETEAFF	TGTGCCAGCGGGAGGGCTGTAGAGACTGAAGCTTTCTTT
TRBV19	13	.	TRBJ2-7	TRBD1	CASTATGAGEQYF	TGTGCCAGTACCGCGACAGGGGCCGGGGAGCAGTACTTC
TRBV21-1	11	.	TRBJ1-3	.	CPLHTGNTIYF	TGCCCTCTTCACACTGGAAACACCATATATTTT
TRBV7-9	15	.	TRBJ1-3	.	CASSRSEASGNTIYF	TGTGCCAGCAGCCGCAGCGAAGCCTCTGGAAACACCATATATTTT
TRBV11-2	18	.	TRBJ2-2	.	CASSLIEAWGTNTGELFF	TGTGCCAGCAGCTTAATTGAGGCTTGGGGCACGAACACCGGGGAGCTGTTTTTT
TRBV6-2/TRBV6-3	14	.	TRBJ1-2	.	CASSYSWGGVGYTF	TGTGCCAGCAGTTACTCTTGGGGGGGAGTAGGCTACACCTTC
TRBV18	13	.	TRBJ2-1	.	CASSPDLVHEQFF	TGTGCCAGCTCACCTGACTTAGTGCATGAGCAGTTCTTC
TRBV5-8	13	.	TRBJ2-3	.	CASSVRGPDTQYF	TGTGCCAGCAGCGTCAGGGGTCCAGATACGCAGTATTTT
TRBV10-2	14	.	TRBJ2-1	TRBD1	CASSPGQGSGEQFF	TGCGCCAGCAGCCCGGGACAGGGGTCTGGTGAGCAGTTCTTC
TRBV5-1	16	.	TRBJ2-3	TRBD2	CASSDVLAGVADTQYF	TGCGCCAGCAGCGACGTACTAGCGGGGGTTGCAGATACGCAGTATTTT
TRBV6-5	13	.	TRBJ2-1	.	CASSYSLGDEQFF	TGTGCCAGCAGTTACTCCCTGGGCGATGAGCAGTTCTTC
TRBV4-1	17	.	TRBJ1-1	.	CASSQSPPTGLNTEAFF	TGCGCCAGCAGCCAAAGTCCCCCGACAGGTTTGAACACTGAAGCTTTCTTT
TRBV5-1	17	.	TRBJ2-1	.	CASSEQTSSLPGNEQFF	TGCGCCAGCAGCGAGCAAACTAGCTCCTTACCGGGCAATGAGCAGTTCTTC
TRBV5-1	17	.	TRBJ2-3	TRBD2	CASSSWGPSGGTDTQYF	TGCGCCAGCAGCTCCTGGGGGCCTAGCGGGGGAACAGATACGCAGTATTTT
TRBV7-9	15	.	TRBJ2-1	.	CASSVGLPPDNEQFF	TGTGCCAGCAGCGTAGGACTACCGCCAGACAATGAGCAGTTCTTC
TRBV9	18	many	TRBJ1-2	TRBD1	CASSADVPGQGAEYGYTF	TGTGCCAGCAGCGCGGACGTCCCGGGACAGGGGGCGGAATATGGCTACACCTTC
TRBV5-1	15	.	TRBJ2-2	.	CASSPRTGRAGELFF	TGCGCCAGCAGCCCCCGGACAGGGAGGGCCGGGGAGCTGTTTTTT
TRBV6-5	14	.	TRBJ1-2	TRBD1	CASSIGTGSLGYTF	TGTGCCAGCAGCATCGGGACAGGGTCTTTGGGCTACACCTTC
TRBV5-4	16	.	TRBJ2-3	TRBD2	CASSLGLAASTDTQYF	TGTGCCAGCAGTCTTGGACTAGCGGCCTCCACAGATACGCAGTATTTT
TRBV6-1	13	.	TRBJ1-6	.	CASSERGDSPLHF	TGTGCCAGCAGTGAACGGGGTGATTCACCCCTCCACTTT
TRBV28	14	.	TRBJ1-2	.	CASSSSGLTDGYTF	TGTGCCAGCAGTTCCTCAGGGTTAACTGATGGCTACACCTTC
TRBV30	14	.	TRBJ2-1	TRBD2	CAWIRSGAYAEQFF	TGTGCCTGGATACGAAGCGGGGCCTACGCTGAGCAGTTCTTC
TRBV7-9	16	.	TRBJ1-1	TRBD1	CASSPGQGTINTEAFF	TGTGCCAGCAGCCCCGGACAGGGGACGATAAACACTGAAGCTTTCTTT
TRBV7-9	11	.	TRBJ1-1	.	CASSRGAEAFF	TGTGCCAGCAGCCGAGGTGCTGAAGCTTTCTTT
TRBV25-1	16	.	TRBJ2-3	.	CASSSLGAIYTDTQYF	TGTGCCAGCAGTAGCCTGGGGGCTATCTACACAGATACGCAGTATTTT
TRBV24-1	14	once	TRBJ1-2	TRBD1	CATSDRDRIYGYTF	TGTGCCACCAGTGACCGGGACAGAATCTATGGCTACACCTTC
TRBV27	16	.	TRBJ2-2	TRBD2	CASSKVAGANTGELFF	TGTGCCAGCAGTAAAGTAGCGGGGGCGAACACCGGGGAGCTGTTTTTT
TRBV4-1	17	few	TRBJ2-3	TRBD2	CASSQDVSGGIKDTQYF	TGCGCCAGCAGCCAAGATGTCAGCGGGGGAATTAAGGATACGCAGTATTTT